The TCR beta chain under discussion was sequenced for a study of T cells after yellow fever vaccination (dated by TCRdb to between 2018 and 2020). Regarding the research as a whole: The SMART-Seq v4 Ultra Low Input RNA kit was used to prepare libraries from fractions with low cell numbers. Bulk PBMC replicates and cell subsets were isolated from blood drawn at multiple timepoints before and after both primary and secondary immunization. Bulk TCR alpha and beta repertoires were sequenced longitudinally to track T-cell clones before and after primary and booster YFV17D yellow fever vaccination. The cohort comprised two healthy male donors, one aged 18 to 29 and one aged 30 to 39 years. Overall study outcomes, separate from this receptor: A small fraction of clonotypes appeared in both the CD4 and CD8 compartments, likely as a result of convergent recombination. The secondary T-cell response was found to be weaker but faster than the primary response, with a peak reached on day 5 rather than on day 15. Because the study included only a couple of donors, the extent to which the findings can be generalized is limited. FACS-sorted repertoires could contain abundant contaminating clonotypes from the bulk population, so computational filtering was required. After the booster, most of the clones that had expanded following primary vaccination were detected again (about 95% of CD4 and 85% to 90% of CD8), which suggests that memory was broadly maintained.

The instrument given in TCRdb is Illumina NovaSeq 6000. Synthesis of TCR cDNA relied on 5'RACE template switching, a step that introduced a universal primer site along with unique molecular identifiers. Priming of cDNA synthesis was performed from both the TCR alpha and TCR beta constant segments. Two PCR steps were used to amplify libraries, with sample barcodes and sequencing adapters being added in the second step. Sequencing of the libraries was done on either Illumina HiSeq 2500 (2x100 bp) or NovaSeq (2x150 bp). Per the source publication's procedure: Reads were demultiplexed and collapsed into UMI consensus sequences with MIGEC, and V(D)J alignment was performed with MiXCR. Using edgeR on replicate PBMC samples, clonotypes were called vaccine-responding if FDR was below 0.01 and the log2 fold change was above 5 up to day 15. Each bulk clonotype was labeled CD4 or CD8 based on which sequenced repertoire, CD4 or CD8, contained the clonotype at higher abundance. TCRdb redid the processing of the public reads, applying fastp at Q25 and MiXCR, and retained in-frame beta chains. Each entry is one CDR3 protein sequence, shown with its most common DNA and genes. The V and J calls were determined by TCRdb, not by the authors. The sample contains 300,000 to 400,000 distinct CDR3 sequences, approximately 12% of them found a single time. The biggest ten clones account for about 3% of the sample.

This sample's treatment or condition label indicates: live attenuated yellow fever vaccine strain. PBMCs were isolated from peripheral blood using a standard Ficoll-Paque protocol. Dynabeads CD4 and CD8 positive selection kits were used to isolate the CD4 and CD8 T-cell fractions. TriZol was used to extract RNA from bulk PBMCs, CD4 and CD8 fractions, and dextramer-positive and dextramer-negative fractions. Inclusive of the bounding cysteine and phenylalanine, the CDR3 is 14 residues long. The DNA shown is the 42-base CDR3, in frame from base 1. This clonotype occurred a few times. It has no known antigen specificity. No base quality values were provided; no much bigger clone lies one nucleotide off.

This receptor was obtained from a man in his late teens or twenties who received the YFV17D yellow fever vaccine. The sequence links TRBV3-2 to TRBJ2-5; the D call TRBD1 from the table was never checked on the DNA. TRBV3-2 is given as a pseudogene. Sample: CD4+ T cells sorted from PBMCs, taken 15 days after the yellow fever booster vaccination. The CDR3 region reads CASSPPEPGETQYF. The nucleotide sequence is given as TGTGCCAGCAGCCCCCCGGAGCCTGGGGAGACCCAGTACTTC.